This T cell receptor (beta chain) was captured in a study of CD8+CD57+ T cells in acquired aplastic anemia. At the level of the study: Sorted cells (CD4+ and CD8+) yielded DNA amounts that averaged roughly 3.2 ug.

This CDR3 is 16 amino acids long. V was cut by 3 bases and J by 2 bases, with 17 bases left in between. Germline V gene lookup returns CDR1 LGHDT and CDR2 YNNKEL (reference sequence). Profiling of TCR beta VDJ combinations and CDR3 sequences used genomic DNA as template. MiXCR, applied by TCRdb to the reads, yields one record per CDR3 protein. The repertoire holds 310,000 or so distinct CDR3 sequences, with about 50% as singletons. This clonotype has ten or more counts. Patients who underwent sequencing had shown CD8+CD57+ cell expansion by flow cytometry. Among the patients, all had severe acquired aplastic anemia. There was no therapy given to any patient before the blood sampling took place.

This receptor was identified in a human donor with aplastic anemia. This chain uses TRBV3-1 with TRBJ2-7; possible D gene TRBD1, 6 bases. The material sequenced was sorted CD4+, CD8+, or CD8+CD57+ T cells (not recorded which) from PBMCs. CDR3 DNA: TGTGCCAGCAGCCACCTTGTACAGGGATTGCCCTACGAGCAGTACTTC. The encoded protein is CASSHLVQGLPYEQYF.